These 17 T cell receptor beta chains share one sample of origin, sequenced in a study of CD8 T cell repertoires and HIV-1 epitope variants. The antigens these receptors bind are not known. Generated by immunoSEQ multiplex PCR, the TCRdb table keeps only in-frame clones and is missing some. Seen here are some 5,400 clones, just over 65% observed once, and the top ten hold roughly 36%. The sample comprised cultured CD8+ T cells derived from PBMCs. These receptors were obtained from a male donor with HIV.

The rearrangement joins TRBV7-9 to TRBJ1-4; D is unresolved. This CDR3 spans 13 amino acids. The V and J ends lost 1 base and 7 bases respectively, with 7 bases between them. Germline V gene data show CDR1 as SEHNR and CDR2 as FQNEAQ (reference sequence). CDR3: CASSLVGTEKLFF. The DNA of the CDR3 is TGTGCCAGCAGCTTAGTGGGAACTGAAAAACTGTTTTTT.

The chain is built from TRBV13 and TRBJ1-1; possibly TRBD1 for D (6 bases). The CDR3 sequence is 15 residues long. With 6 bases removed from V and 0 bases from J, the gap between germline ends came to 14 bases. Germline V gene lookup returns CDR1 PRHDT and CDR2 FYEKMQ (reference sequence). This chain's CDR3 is CASRKQGLMNTEAFF. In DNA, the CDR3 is TGTGCCAGCAGGAAGCAGGGGCTCATGAACACTGAAGCTTTCTTT.

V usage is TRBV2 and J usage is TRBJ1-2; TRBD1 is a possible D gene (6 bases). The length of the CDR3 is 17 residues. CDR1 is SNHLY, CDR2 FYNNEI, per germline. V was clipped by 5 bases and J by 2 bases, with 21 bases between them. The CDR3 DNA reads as TGTGCCAGCAGTCCTTTTGAGACAGGAGAAGAGAACTATGGCTACACCTTC. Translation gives CASSPFETGEENYGYTF.

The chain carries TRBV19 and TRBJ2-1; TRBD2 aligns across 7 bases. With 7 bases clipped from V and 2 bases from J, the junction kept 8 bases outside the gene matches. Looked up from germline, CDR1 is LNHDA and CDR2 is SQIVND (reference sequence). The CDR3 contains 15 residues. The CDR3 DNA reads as TGTGCCAGTACCATGGGGGGGAGTACCTACAATGAGCAGTTCTTC. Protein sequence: CASTMGGSTYNEQFF.

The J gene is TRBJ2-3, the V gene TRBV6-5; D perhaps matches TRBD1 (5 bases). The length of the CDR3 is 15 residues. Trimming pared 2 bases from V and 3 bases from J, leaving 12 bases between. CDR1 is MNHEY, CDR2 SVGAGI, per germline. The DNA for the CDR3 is TGTGCCAGCAGTTACGCTGGGGCGGATACAGATACGCAGTATTTT. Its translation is CASSYAGADTDTQYF.

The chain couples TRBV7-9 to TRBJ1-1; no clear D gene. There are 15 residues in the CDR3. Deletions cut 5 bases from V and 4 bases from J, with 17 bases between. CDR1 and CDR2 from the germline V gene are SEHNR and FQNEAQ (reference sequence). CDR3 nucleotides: TGTGCCAGCAGCGGGCGAGAGATTCTGGGCACTGAAGCTTTCTTT. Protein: CASSGREILGTEAFF.

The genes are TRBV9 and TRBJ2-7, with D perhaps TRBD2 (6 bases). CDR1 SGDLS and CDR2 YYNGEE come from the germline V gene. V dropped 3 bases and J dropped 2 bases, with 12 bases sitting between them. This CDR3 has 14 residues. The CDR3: CASSAGDGTYEQYF. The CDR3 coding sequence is TGTGCCAGCAGCGCGGGAGACGGCACCTACGAGCAGTACTTC.

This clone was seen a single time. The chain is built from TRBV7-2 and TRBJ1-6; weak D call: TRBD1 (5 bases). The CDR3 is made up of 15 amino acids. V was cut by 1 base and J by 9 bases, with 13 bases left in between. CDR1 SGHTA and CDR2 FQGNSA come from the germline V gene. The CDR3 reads CASSLGAEGSSPLHF. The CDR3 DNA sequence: TGTGCCAGCAGCTTAGGGGCGGAGGGGAGTTCACCCCTCCACTTT.

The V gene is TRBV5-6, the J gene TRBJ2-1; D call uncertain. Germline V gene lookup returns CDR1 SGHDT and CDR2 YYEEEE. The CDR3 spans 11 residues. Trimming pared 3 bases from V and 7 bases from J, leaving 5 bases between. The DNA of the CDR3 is TGTGCCAGCAGCTGGGCGAATGAGCAGTTCTTC. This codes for CASSWANEQFF.

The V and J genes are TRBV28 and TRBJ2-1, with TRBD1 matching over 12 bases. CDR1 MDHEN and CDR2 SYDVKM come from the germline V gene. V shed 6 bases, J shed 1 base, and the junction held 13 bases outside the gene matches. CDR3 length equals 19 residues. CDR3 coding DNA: TGTGCCAGCAGCCCGAGGGACAGGGGGCGAGGAAATTCCTACAATGAGCAGTTCTTC. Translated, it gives CASSPRDRGRGNSYNEQFF.

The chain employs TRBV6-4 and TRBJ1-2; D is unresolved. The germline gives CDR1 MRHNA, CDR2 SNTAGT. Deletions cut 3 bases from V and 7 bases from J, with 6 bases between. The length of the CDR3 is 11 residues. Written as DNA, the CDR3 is TGTGCCAGCAGTGATCTAGGTGGCTACACCTTC. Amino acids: CASSDLGGYTF.

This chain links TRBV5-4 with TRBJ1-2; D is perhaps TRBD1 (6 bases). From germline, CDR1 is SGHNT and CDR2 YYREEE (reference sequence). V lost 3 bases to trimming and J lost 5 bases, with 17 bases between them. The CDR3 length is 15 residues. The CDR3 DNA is TGTGCCAGCAGCTCGCCCGCCGGGACAACTTATGGCTACACCTTC. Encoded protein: CASSSPAGTTYGYTF.

This CDR3 reads CASREQNTEAFF. The CDR3 coding sequence is TGTGCCAGCAGGGAACAGAACACTGAAGCTTTCTTT. The chain joins TRBV27 to TRBJ1-1; D gene unclear. V was shortened by 6 bases and J by 1 base, with 6 bases between the two germline ends. CDR1 and CDR2 (germline): MNHEY, SMNVEV (reference sequence). This CDR3 spans 12 amino acids.

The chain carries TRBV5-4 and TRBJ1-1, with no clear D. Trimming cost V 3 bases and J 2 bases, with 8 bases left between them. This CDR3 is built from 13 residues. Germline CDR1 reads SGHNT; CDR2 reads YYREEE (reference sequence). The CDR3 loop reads CASSSGRNTEAFF. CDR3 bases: TGTGCCAGCAGCTCCGGGAGAAACACTGAAGCTTTCTTT.

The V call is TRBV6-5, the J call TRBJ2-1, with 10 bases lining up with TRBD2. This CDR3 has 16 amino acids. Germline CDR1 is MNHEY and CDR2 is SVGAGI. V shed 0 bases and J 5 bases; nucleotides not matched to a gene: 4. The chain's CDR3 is CASSYSPSGSHNEQFF. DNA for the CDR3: TGTGCCAGCAGTTACTCTCCTAGCGGGAGCCACAATGAGCAGTTCTTC.

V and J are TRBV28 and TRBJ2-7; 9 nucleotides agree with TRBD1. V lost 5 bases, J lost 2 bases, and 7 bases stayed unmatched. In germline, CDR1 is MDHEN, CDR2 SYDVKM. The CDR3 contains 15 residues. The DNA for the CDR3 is TGTGCCAGCAGTCTCTACCGGGACAGGGCCTACGAGCAGTACTTC. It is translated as CASSLYRDRAYEQYF. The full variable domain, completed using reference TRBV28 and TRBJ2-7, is DVKVTQSSRYLVKRTGEKVFLECVQDMDHENMFWYRQDPGLGLRLIYFSYDVKMKEKGDIPEGYSVSREKKERFSLILESASTNQTSMYLCASSLYRDRAYEQYFGPGTRLTVT.

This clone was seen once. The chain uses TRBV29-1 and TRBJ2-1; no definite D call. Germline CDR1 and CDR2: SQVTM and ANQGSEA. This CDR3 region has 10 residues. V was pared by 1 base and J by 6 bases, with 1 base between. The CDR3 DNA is TGCAGCGTTGAAGGCAATGAGCAGTTCTTC. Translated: CSVEGNEQFF.